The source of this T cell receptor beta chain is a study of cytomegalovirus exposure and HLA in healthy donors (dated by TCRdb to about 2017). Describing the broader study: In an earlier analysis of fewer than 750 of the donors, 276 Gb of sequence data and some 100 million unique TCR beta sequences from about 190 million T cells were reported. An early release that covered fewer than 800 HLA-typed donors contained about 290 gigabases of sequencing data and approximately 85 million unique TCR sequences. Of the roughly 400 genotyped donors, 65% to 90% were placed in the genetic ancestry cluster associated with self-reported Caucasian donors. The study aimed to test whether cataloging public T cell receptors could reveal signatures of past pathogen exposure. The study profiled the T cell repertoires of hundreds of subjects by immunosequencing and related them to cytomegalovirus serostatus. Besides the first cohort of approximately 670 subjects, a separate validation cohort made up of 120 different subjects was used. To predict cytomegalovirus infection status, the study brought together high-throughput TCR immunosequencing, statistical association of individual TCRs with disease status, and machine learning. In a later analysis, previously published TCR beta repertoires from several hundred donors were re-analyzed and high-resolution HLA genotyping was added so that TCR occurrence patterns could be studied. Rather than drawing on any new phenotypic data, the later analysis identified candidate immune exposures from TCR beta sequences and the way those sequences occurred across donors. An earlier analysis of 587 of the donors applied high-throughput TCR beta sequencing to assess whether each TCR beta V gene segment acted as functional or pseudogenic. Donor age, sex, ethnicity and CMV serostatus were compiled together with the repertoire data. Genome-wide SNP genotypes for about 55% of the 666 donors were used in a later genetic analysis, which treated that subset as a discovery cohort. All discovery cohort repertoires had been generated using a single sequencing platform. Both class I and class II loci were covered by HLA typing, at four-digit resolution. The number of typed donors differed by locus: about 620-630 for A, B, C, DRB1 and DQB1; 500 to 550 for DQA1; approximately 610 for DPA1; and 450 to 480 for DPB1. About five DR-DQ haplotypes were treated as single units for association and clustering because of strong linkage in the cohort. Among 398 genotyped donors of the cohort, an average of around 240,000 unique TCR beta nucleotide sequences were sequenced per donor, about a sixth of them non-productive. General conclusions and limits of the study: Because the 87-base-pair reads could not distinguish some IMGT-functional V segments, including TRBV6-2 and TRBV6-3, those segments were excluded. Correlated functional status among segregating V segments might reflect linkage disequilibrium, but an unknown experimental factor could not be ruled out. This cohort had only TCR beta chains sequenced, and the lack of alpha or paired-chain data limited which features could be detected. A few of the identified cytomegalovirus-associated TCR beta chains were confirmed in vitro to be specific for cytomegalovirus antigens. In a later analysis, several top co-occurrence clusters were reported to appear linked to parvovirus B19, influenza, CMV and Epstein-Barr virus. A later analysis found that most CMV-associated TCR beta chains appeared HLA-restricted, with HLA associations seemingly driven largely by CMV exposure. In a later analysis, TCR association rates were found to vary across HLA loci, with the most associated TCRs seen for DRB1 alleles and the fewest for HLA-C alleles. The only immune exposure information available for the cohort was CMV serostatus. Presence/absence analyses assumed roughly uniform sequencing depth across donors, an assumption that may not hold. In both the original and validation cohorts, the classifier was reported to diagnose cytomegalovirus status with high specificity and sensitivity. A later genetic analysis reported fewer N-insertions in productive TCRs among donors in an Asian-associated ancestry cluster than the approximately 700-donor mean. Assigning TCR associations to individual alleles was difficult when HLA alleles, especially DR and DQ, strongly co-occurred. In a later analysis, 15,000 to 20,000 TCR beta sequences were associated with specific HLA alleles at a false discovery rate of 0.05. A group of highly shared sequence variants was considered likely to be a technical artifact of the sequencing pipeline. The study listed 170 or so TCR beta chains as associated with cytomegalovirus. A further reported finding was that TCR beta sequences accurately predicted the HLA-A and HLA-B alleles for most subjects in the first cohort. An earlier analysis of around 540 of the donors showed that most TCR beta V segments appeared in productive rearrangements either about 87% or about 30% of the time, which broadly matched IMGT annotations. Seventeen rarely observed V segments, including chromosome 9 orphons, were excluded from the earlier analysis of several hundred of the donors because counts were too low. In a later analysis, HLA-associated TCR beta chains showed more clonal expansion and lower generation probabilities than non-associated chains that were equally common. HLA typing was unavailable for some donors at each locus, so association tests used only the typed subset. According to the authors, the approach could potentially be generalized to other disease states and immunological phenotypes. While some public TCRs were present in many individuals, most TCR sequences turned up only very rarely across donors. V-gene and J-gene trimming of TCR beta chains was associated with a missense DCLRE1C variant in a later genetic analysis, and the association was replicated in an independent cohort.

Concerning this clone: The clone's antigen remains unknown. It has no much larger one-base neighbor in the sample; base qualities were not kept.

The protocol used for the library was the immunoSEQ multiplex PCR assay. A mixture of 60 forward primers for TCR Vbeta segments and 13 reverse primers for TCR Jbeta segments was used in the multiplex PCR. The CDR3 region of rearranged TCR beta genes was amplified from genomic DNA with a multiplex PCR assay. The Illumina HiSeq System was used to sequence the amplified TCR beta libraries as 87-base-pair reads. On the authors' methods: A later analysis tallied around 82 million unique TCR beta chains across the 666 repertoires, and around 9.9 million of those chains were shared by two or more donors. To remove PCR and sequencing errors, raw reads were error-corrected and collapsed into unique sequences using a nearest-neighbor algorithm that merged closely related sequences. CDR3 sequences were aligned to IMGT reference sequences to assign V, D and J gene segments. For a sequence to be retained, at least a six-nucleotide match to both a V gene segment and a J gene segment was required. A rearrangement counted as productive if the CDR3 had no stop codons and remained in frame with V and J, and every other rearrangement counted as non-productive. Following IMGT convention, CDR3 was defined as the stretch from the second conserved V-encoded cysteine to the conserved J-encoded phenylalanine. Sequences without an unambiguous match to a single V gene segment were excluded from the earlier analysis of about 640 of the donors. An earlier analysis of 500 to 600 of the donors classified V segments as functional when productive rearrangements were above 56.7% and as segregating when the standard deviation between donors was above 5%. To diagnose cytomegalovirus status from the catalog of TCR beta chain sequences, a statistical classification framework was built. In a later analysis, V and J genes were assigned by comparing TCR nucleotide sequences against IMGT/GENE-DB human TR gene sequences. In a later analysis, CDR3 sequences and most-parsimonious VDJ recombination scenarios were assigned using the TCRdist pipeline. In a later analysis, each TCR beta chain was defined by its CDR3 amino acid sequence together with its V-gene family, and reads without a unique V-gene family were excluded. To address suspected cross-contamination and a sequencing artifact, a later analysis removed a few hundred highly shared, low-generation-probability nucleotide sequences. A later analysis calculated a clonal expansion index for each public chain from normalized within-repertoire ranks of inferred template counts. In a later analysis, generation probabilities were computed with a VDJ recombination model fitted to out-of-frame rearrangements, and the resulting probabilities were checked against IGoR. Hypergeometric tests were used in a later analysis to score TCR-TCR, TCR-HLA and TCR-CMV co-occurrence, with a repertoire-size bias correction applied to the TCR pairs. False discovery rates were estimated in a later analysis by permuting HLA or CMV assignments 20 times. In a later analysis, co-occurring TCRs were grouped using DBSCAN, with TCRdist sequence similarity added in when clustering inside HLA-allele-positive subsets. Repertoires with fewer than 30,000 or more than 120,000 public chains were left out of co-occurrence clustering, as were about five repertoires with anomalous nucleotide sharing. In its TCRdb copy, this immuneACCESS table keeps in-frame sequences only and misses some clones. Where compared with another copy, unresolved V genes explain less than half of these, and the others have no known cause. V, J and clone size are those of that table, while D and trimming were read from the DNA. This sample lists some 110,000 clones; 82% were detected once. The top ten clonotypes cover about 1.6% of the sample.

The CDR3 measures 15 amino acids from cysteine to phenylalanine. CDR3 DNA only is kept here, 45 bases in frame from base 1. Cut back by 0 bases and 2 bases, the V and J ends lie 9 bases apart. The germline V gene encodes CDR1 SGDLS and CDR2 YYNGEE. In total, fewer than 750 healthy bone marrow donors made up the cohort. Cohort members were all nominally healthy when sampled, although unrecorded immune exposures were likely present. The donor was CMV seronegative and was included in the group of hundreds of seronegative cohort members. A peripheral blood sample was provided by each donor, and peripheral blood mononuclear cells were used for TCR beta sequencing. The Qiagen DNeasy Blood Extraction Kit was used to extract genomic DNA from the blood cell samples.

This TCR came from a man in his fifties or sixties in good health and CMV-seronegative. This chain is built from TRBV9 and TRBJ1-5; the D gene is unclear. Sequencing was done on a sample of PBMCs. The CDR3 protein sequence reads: CASSVGIEGNQPQHF. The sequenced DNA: TGTGCCAGCAGCGTAGGCATAGAGGGCAATCAGCCCCAGCATTTT.